This T cell receptor beta chain originates from a study of blood T cell repertoires in COVID-19. Adults between about 18 and 95 years of age took part from 20 to 25 US areas. Cohort 3 donors were reported recovered after two negative PCRs, clearance, or symptom resolution. This CDR3 contains 15 residues. Germline V gives CDR1 SGHRS, CDR2 YFSETQ. V lost 0 bases, J lost 2 bases, and 11 bases lay in between. The authors' processing: Amplification with reference gene primers provided the estimates of nucleated cell counts. Sequencing used immunoSEQ multiplex PCR; TCRdb keeps in-frame clones, though not all of them. V and J calls and clone size come straight from that table; D and trimming were deduced from the DNA. The table has fewer than 300,000 clones, roughly 91% seen once; the top ten hold roughly 8.3%.

The rearrangement joins TRBV5-1 to TRBJ1-2; a possible D gene is TRBD1 (5 bases). Sequenced sample: PBMCs or T cells enriched from blood (not recorded which). The origin of this receptor is a middle-aged man who had recovered from COVID-19. Written as DNA, the CDR3 is TGCGCCAGCAGCTTGGCCAGGGAGGCGAACTATGGCTACACCTTC. As protein: CASSLAREANYGYTF.